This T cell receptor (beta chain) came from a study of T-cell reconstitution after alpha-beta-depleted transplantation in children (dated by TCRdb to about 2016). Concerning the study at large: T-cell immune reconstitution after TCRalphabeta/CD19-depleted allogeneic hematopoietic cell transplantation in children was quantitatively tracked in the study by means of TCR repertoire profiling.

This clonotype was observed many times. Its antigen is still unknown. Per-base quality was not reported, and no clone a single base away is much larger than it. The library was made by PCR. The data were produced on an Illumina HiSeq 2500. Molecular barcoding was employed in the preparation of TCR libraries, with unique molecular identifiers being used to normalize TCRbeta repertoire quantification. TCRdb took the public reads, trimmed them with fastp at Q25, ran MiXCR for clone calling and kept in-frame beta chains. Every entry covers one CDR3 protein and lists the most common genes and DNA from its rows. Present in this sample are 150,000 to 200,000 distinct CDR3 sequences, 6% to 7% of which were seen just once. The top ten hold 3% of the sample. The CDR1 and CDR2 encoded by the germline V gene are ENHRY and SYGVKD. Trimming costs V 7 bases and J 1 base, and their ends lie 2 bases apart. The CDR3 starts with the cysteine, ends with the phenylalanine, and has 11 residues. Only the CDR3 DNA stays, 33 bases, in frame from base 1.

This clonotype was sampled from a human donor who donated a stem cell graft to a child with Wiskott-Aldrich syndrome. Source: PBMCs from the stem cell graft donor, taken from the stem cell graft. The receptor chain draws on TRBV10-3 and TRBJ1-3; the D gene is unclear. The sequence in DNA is TGTGCCATCAAGTCTGGAAACACCATATATTTT. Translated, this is CAIKSGNTIYF.